Each of the 29 T cell receptor beta chains below was sequenced from the same sample in a study of radiotherapy plus CTLA-4 blockade in lung cancer. Only in-frame clones appear in the TCRdb table, and some are missing; sequencing was by immunoSEQ multiplex PCR. The table records roughly 53,000 clones, more than 60% of them present only once. The starting material was peripheral blood, obtained from a patient treated with radiotherapy plus ipilimumab. These TCRs come from a human donor with non-small cell lung cancer who had a partial response to radiotherapy plus ipilimumab.

V gene TRBV5-1 combines with J gene TRBJ1-4; 9 bases fit TRBD1. The V gene's germline CDR1 is SGHRS and CDR2 YFSETQ. V trimming: 4 bases; J trimming: 5 bases; junction bases outside the gene matches: 3. The CDR3 is 14 amino acids. DNA for the CDR3: TGCGCCAGCAGCAGTGACAGGGGGAATGAAAAACTGTTTTTT. This translates into CASSSDRGNEKLFF. Complete variable domain (other parts from reference TRBV5-1 and TRBJ1-4): KAGVTQTPRYLIKTRGQQVTLSCSPISGHRSVSWYQQTPGQGLQFLFEYFSETQRNKGNFPGRFSGRQFSNSRSEMNVSTLELGDSALYLCASSSDRGNEKLFFGSGTQLSVL.

The chain is built from TRBV28 and TRBJ1-6; D is perhaps TRBD1 (5 bases). Germline V lookup: CDR1 MDHEN, CDR2 SYDVKM. Trimming removed 3 bases at V and 10 bases at J, with 16 bases between. This CDR3 is 15 amino acids long. In nucleotides, the CDR3 is TGTGCCAGCAGTTTCGGAGGGGCAGATGGCTCACCCCTCCACTTT. Translation gives CASSFGGADGSPLHF.

The chain links TRBV5-1 to TRBJ2-1; 9 bases match TRBD1. V dropped 8 bases and J dropped 8; count of bases not matched to a gene: 8. This CDR3 is built from 13 residues. Germline CDR1 SGHRS, CDR2 YFSETQ. CDR3 protein: CASMGQGRDEQFF. DNA for the CDR3: TGCGCCAGTATGGGACAGGGTAGAGATGAGCAGTTCTTC.

In DNA, the CDR3 is TGTGCCAGCAGTTACACCACAGGGGCGCCAGGAGGCTACACCTTC. Amino acids: CASSYTTGAPGGYTF. The chain couples TRBV6-5 to TRBJ1-2, with TRBD1 matching 7 bases. The CDR3 runs to 15 residues. CDR1 and CDR2 from the germline V gene are MNHEY and SVGAGI. V gave up 2 bases and J gave up 8 bases; unmatched junction bases: 11.

The chain joins TRBV5-1 to TRBJ1-1, with TRBD1 as a possible D gene (6 bases). V lost 7 bases to trimming and J lost 1 base, with 14 bases between them. Germline lookup yields CDR1 SGHRS and CDR2 YFSETQ. The CDR3 consists of 14 residues. This CDR3 is CASGAGARNTEAFF. Written as DNA, the CDR3 is TGCGCCAGCGGGGCAGGGGCGAGGAACACTGAAGCTTTCTTT. The full variable domain, its missing parts supplied by reference TRBV5-1 and TRBJ1-1, is KAGVTQTPRYLIKTRGQQVTLSCSPISGHRSVSWYQQTPGQGLQFLFEYFSETQRNKGNFPGRFSGRQFSNSRSEMNVSTLELGDSALYLCASGAGARNTEAFFGQGTRLTVV.

The chain has TRBV15 and TRBJ2-5, with D perhaps matching TRBD1 (5 bases). The CDR3 extends over 14 amino acids. Trimming cost V 0 bases and J 4 bases, with 9 bases left between them. Germline assignment: CDR1 LNHNV and CDR2 YYDKDF (reference sequence). The CDR3: CATSRDREPETQYF. As DNA, the CDR3 is TGTGCCACCAGCAGAGACAGGGAACCAGAGACCCAGTACTTC.

V and J are TRBV6-1 and TRBJ2-7, with TRBD2 matching 8 bases. J gave up 7 bases and V 5 bases, and 13 bases lay outside the gene matches. Germline CDR1 and CDR2: MNHNS and SASEGT. CDR3 size: 15 residues. This CDR3 is CASSLGLVTLGEQYF. CDR3 sequence (DNA): TGTGCCAGCAGTTTGGGACTAGTAACGCTAGGGGAGCAGTACTTC.

CDR3 amino acids: CASGTGQGDTGELFF. CDR3 sequence (DNA): TGTGCCAGCGGGACGGGACAGGGGGACACCGGGGAGCTGTTTTTT. This chain connects TRBV2 to TRBJ2-2; 11 nucleotides agree with TRBD1. This CDR3 is built from 15 residues. Germline CDR1 reads SNHLY; CDR2 reads FYNNEI. V shed 8 bases and J 3 bases; nucleotides not matched to a gene: 5.

This chain uses TRBV7-9 with TRBJ1-6; 11 nucleotides match TRBD1. From germline, CDR1 is SEHNR and CDR2 FQNEAQ (reference sequence). V was clipped by 5 bases and J by 7 bases; unmatched bases: 4. This CDR3 has 15 residues. The CDR3 loop reads CASSPRTGGNSPLHF. CDR3 coding DNA: TGTGCCAGCAGCCCGAGGACAGGGGGCAATTCACCCCTCCACTTT.

The chain recombines TRBV7-9 with TRBJ2-5; D uncertain. In germline, CDR1 is SEHNR, CDR2 FQNEAQ (reference sequence). The V end was cut by 1 base, the J end by 5 bases, with 11 bases between. The CDR3 totals 14 residues. DNA of the CDR3: TGTGCCAGCAGCTTAGATTTGGGCAGGGAGACCCAGTACTTC. This encodes CASSLDLGRETQYF.

This chain uses TRBV6-6 with TRBJ1-6; D remains unclear. The CDR3 covers 16 residues. V was trimmed by 8 bases and J by 7 bases, leaving 21 bases between them. The germline CDR1 and CDR2 sequences are MNHNY and SVGAGI (reference sequence). CDR3 bases: TGTGCCAGCGGTGGCGGCTCCCTCTCCGTCAATTCACCCCTCCACTTT. Amino acid sequence: CASGGGSLSVNSPLHF.

The chain carries TRBV5-1 and TRBJ2-4; 12 bases are shared with TRBD2. CDR1 is SGHRS, CDR2 YFSETQ, per germline. The CDR3 length is 21 residues. V lost 0 bases and J lost 0; bases outside the gene matches: 13. The CDR3 DNA is TGCGCCAGCAGCTTGGCCATATCCTCGCTAGCGGGGGGGCTAGCCAAAAACATTCAGTACTTC. Protein product: CASSLAISSLAGGLAKNIQYF.

This clone came up once. This chain uses TRBV5-1 with TRBJ2-7, with D tentatively TRBD1 (5 bases). Germline CDR1 reads SGHRS; CDR2 reads YFSETQ. The CDR3 runs to 15 residues. V lost 1 base and J 5 bases, leaving 16 bases between the germline ends. As DNA, the CDR3 is TGCGCCAGCAGCTTGTCGGCCGGCGACAGTCACGAGCAGTACTTC. Translating it yields CASSLSAGDSHEQYF.

The chain joins TRBV6-5 to TRBJ2-5; TRBD1 matches at 8 bases. After removal of 7 bases from V and 5 bases from J, the junction contained 6 bases not matched to a gene. The CDR3 runs 13 residues. Germline V gene sequence: CDR1 MNHEY, CDR2 SVGAGI. The CDR3 loop reads CASTHRGRETQYF. The CDR3 nucleotides are TGTGCCAGCACCCACAGGGGGAGGGAGACCCAGTACTTC.

The chain recombines TRBV4-2 with TRBJ1-2; the D gene is possibly TRBD1 (5 bases). CDR1 LGHNA and CDR2 YNFKEQ come from the germline V gene. The V end was cut by 2 bases, the J end by 5 bases, with 18 bases between. This CDR3 contains 16 residues. The CDR3 spells CASSQLLDTKRYGYTF. The CDR3, as DNA: TGTGCCAGCAGCCAACTACTGGACACGAAACGTTATGGCTACACCTTC.

The gene calls are TRBV7-2 and TRBJ1-4; TRBD1 is a possible D gene (6 bases). The germline V and J ends were trimmed by 5 bases and 5 bases, with 12 bases remaining between them. Per germline, CDR1 SGHTA and CDR2 FQGNSA. CDR3 length equals 14 residues. The CDR3 bases are TGTGCCAGCAGCCAGACAGGTAGAAATGAAAAACTGTTTTTT. This encodes CASSQTGRNEKLFF.

The chain couples TRBV5-4 to TRBJ2-3; 13 bases fit TRBD2. The CDR3 contains 15 residues. The V segment lost 4 bases and the J segment 9 bases; nucleotides outside the gene matches: 8. Germline lookup yields CDR1 SGHNT and CDR2 YYREEE (reference sequence). Here the CDR3 reads CASSLRTSGGGTQYF. CDR3 coding DNA: TGTGCCAGCAGCCTGAGGACTAGCGGGGGAGGAACGCAGTATTTT.

The J gene is TRBJ2-3, the V gene TRBV28; TRBD2 agrees at 13 bases. After removal of 5 bases from V and 6 bases from J, the junction contained 8 bases not matched to a gene. Per germline, CDR1 MDHEN and CDR2 SYDVKM. The CDR3 loop spans 16 amino acids. The CDR3 DNA is TGTGCCAGCAGTAAGTTACTAGCGGGGGGGCCGGATACGCAGTATTTT. As protein: CASSKLLAGGPDTQYF.

This clone was seen a few times. The chain couples TRBV5-4 to TRBJ2-5, with a tentative D call TRBD1 (5 bases). Trimming stripped 0 bases from V and 2 bases from J, with 11 bases between. Looked up from germline, CDR1 is SGHNT and CDR2 is YYREEE (reference sequence). The CDR3 sequence is 15 residues long. CDR3 region: CASSLVTATQETQYF. CDR3 sequence (DNA): TGTGCCAGCAGCTTGGTGACAGCTACTCAAGAGACCCAGTACTTC.

The chain is built from TRBV4-1 and TRBJ2-3, with D possibly TRBD2 on 6 matching bases. This CDR3 has 16 residues. Trimming took 0 bases from V and 0 from J, leaving 10 bases between them. From germline, CDR1 is MGHRA and CDR2 YSYEKL. The CDR3 DNA reads TGCGCCAGCAGCCAAGAGGCGGGGCTTAGCACAGATACGCAGTATTTT. As protein: CASSQEAGLSTDTQYF.

CDR3 region: CSVDRGLDEQYF. The CDR3 bases are TGCAGCGTGGACAGGGGGCTGGACGAGCAGTACTTC. The V call is TRBV29-1, the J call TRBJ2-7, with TRBD1 identical over 11 bases. The J segment lost 5 bases and the V segment lost 6 bases, leaving 3 bases of the junction unmatched. The CDR3 is made up of 12 amino acids. The germline V gene encodes CDR1 SQVTM and CDR2 ANQGSEA.

The rearrangement links TRBV5-1 to TRBJ1-6, with D unresolved. The CDR3 sequence is 14 residues long. Germline-derived CDR1 and CDR2 are SGHRS and YFSETQ. Trimming took 4 bases from V and 0 from J, leaving 5 bases between them. The CDR3 region has the DNA TGCGCCAGCAGCCCCTACTCCTATAATTCACCCCTCCACTTT. Its translation: CASSPYSYNSPLHF.

The chain employs TRBV5-4 and TRBJ2-3; no reliable D call. From germline, CDR1 is SGHNT and CDR2 YYREEE (reference sequence). CDR3 length: 14 residues. The V and J ends lost 3 bases and 11 bases respectively, with 19 bases between them. CDR3 DNA: TGTGCCAGCAGCTCCGCCGTGACCCCCCCGGGGCAGTATTTT. Translating gives CASSSAVTPPGQYF.

V and J are TRBV19 and TRBJ2-3, with 15 bases aligning to TRBD2. From germline, CDR1 is LNHDA and CDR2 SQIVND (reference sequence). The CDR3 contains 18 residues. V lost 4 bases and J lost 2; bases outside the gene matches: 7. The CDR3 sequence is CASSTRTSGGVVTDTQYF. In DNA, the CDR3 is TGTGCCAGTAGTACCCGGACTAGCGGGGGGGTAGTCACAGATACGCAGTATTTT.

This clone was recorded once. In DNA, the CDR3 is TGTGCCAGCAGCTTAGGTTCTACTGGAAACACCATATATTTT. Translating gives CASSLGSTGNTIYF. The V gene is TRBV7-9, the J gene TRBJ1-3; no firm D call. Germline V gives CDR1 SEHNR, CDR2 FQNEAQ (reference sequence). The CDR3 is 14 amino acids. V was pared by 1 base and J by 2 bases, with 6 bases between. Together with reference TRBV7-9 and TRBJ1-3, the CDR3 gives the full variable domain: DTGVSQNPRHKITKRGQNVTFRCDPISEHNRLYWYRQTLGQGPEFLTYFQNEAQLEKSRLLSDRFSAERPKGSFSTLEIQRTEQGDSAMYLCASSLGSTGNTIYFGEGSWLTVV.

This rearrangement joins TRBV6-1 to TRBJ2-7; D uncertain. Trimming cost V 7 bases and J 3 bases, with 13 bases left between them. CDR3 length: 13 amino acids. Germline-derived CDR1 and CDR2 are MNHNS and SASEGT. The CDR3 region has the DNA TGTGCCAGCATTCGGCAGGTTGACTACGAGCAGTACTTC. It specifies CASIRQVDYEQYF.

The chain couples TRBV7-3 to TRBJ2-1; TRBD2 matches at 9 bases. Germline V lookup: CDR1 SGHTA, CDR2 FQGTGA. CDR3 length equals 15 residues. After removal of 6 bases from V and 6 bases from J, the junction contained 9 bases not matched to a gene. CDR3 sequence: CASSSPGLAINEQFF. CDR3 nucleotide sequence: TGTGCCAGCAGTTCCCCGGGACTAGCAATCAATGAGCAGTTCTTC.

The rearrangement uses TRBV19 and TRBJ1-5, with D possibly TRBD1 on 6 matching bases. The germline gives CDR1 LNHDA, CDR2 SQIVND (reference sequence). The CDR3 contains 15 residues. The ends were cut back, 6 bases at V and 0 bases at J, with 12 bases in the middle. CDR3: CASSLGGDSNQPQHF. CDR3 DNA sequence: TGTGCCAGTAGCCTAGGGGGGGATAGCAATCAGCCCCAGCATTTT.

The J gene is TRBJ2-1, the V gene TRBV4-3; possibly TRBD2 for D (5 bases). Germline CDR1 reads LGHNA; CDR2 reads YSLEER. V lost 1 base to trimming and J lost 10 bases, with 11 bases between them. This CDR3 region has 13 residues. CDR3 in DNA: TGCGCCAGCAGCCAAGGTGACACGGGAGAGCAGTTCTTC. This translates into CASSQGDTGEQFF.